This T cell receptor (beta chain) is from a study of vaccination effects on CD4 cells after COVID-19. Study-level findings and limits: Late post-vaccination, clones induced by infection and those induced by vaccine underwent marked clonal contraction. A shortage of convalescent patients and an absence of early post-infection timepoints characterized the study.

CD4+ T cells were isolated after around ten days of culture. Recipients of the vaccine had no prior SARS-CoV-2 infection and negative nucleocapsid antibodies. On day 3 and again on day 7, half the medium was replaced with IL-2 medium. In regard to this clone: The antigen is not known.

Repertoires were generated with immunoSEQ multiplex PCR, while TCRdb's copy carries only in-frame clones and drops some. The data hold around 46,000 clones, with 50% to 80% observed a single time. The material sequenced was CD4+ T cells from PBMCs cultured without peptide, taken before COVID-19 vaccination. The sequence derives from a human donor who received a COVID-19 vaccine.

Written as DNA, the CDR3 is TGTGCCAGCAGGGGTAGCGGCTACAATGAGCAGTTCTTC. Translation gives CASRGSGYNEQFF. The genes are TRBV2 and TRBJ2-1, with D perhaps matching TRBD2 (6 bases). Trimming removed 6 bases at V and 3 bases at J, with 9 bases between. The germline gives CDR1 SNHLY, CDR2 FYNNEI. The CDR3 runs to 13 residues. Using reference TRBV2 and TRBJ2-1 for the parts outside the CDR3, the full variable domain is EPEVTQTPSHQVTQMGQEVILRCVPISNHLYFYWYRQILGQKVEFLVSFYNNEISEKSEIFDDQFSVERPDGSNFTLKIRSTKLEDSAMYFCASRGSGYNEQFFGPGTRLTVL.